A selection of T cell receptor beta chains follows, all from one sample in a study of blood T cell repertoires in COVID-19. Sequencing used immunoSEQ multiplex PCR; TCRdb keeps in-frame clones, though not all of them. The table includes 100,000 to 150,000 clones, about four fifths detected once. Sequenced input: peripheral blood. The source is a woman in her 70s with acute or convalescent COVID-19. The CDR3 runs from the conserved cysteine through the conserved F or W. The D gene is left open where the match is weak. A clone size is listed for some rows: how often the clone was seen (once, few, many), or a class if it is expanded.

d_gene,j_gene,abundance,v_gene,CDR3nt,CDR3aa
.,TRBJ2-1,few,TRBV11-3,TGTGCCAGCAGCTTCGACAGGAACTACAATGAGCAGTTCTTC,CASSFDRNYNEQFF
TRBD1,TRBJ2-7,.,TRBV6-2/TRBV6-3,TGTGCCAGCAGTTACATATTGGGGACAGTTAGGAGCTCCTACGAGCAGTACTTC,CASSYILGTVRSSYEQYF
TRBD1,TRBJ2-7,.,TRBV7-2,TGTGCCAGCAGCTTAGGAGGACAGGGGGCTATCTACGAGCAGTACTTC,CASSLGGQGAIYEQYF
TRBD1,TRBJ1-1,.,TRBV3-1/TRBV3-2,TGTGCCAGCAGCCGAGCACAGGGGGAATCTGAAGCTTTCTTT,CASSRAQGESEAFF
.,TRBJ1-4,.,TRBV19,TGTGCCAGTAGACCGTCGCCACGGAGGACTAATGAAAAACTGTTTTTT,CASRPSPRRTNEKLFF
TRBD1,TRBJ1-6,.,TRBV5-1,TGCGCCAGCAGCCTAGGGACAGGGGACTATAATTCACCCCTCCACTTT,CASSLGTGDYNSPLHF
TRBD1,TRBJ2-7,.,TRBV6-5,TGTGCCAGCAGACCCGCAGGGGGTGGGTACGAGCAGTACTTC,CASRPAGGGYEQYF
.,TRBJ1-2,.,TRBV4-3,TGCGCCAGCAGCCAAGATCTTTTCTATGGCTACACCTTC,CASSQDLFYGYTF
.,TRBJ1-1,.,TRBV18,TGTGCCAGCTCACCACGTGGGCCTCCTTTGGACACTGAAGCTTTCTTT,CASSPRGPPLDTEAFF
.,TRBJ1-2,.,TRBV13,TGTGCCAGCAGCTTATATTACGGAAAACTTCGGGGTTATGGCTACACCTTC,CASSLYYGKLRGYGYTF
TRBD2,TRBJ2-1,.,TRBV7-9,TGTGCCAGCAGCCTAGGAGGGACTAGCGGCTGGAATGAGCAGTTCTTC,CASSLGGTSGWNEQFF
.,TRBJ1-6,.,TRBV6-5,TGTGCCAGCAGAACCGAGTTAGGACACTCTTCACCCCTCCACTTT,CASRTELGHSSPLHF
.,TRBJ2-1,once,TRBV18,TGTGCCAGCTCACCACAGCACAATGAGCAGTTCTTC,CASSPQHNEQFF
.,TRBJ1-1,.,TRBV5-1,TGCGCCAGCAGCTCCCGAGCCCCCAACACTGAAGCTTTCTTT,CASSSRAPNTEAFF
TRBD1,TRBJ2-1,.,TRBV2,TGTGCCAGCAGCCGAATTACAGGGGACGGCGAGCAGTTCTTC,CASSRITGDGEQFF
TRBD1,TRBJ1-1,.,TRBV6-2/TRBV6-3,TGTGCCAGCAGTTACTCGACAGGGGGACTGAACACTGAAGCTTTCTTT,CASSYSTGGLNTEAFF
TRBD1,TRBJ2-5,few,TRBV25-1,TGTGCCAGCAGTGACCTTGGGACAGGGGAACTGGAGACCCAGTACTTC,CASSDLGTGELETQYF